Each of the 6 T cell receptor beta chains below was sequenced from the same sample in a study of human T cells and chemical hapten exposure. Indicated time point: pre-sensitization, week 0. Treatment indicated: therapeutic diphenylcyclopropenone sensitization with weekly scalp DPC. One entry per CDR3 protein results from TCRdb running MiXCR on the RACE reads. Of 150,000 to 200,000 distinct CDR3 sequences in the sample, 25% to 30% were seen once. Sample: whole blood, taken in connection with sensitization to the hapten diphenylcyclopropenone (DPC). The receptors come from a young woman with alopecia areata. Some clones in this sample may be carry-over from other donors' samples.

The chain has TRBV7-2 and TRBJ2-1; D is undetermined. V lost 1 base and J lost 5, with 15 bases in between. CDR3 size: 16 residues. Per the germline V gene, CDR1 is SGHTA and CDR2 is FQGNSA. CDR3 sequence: CASSLELGRTDNEQFF. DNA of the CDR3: TGTGCCAGCAGCTTAGAATTAGGACGCACCGACAATGAGCAGTTCTTC.

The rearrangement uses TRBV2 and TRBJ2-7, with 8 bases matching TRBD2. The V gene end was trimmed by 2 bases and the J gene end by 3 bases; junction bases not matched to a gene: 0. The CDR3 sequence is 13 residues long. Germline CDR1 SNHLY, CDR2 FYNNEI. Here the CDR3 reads CASSEREGYEQYF. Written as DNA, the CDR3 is TGTGCCAGCAGTGAACGGGAGGGCTACGAGCAGTACTTC.

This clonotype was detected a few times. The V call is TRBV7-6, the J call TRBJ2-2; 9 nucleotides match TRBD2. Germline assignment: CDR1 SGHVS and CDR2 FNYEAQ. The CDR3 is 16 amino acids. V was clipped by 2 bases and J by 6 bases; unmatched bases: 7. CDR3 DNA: TGTGCCAGCAGCTTACGTGGTAGCGGGAGAGCCGGGGAGCTGTTTTTT. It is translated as CASSLRGSGRAGELFF. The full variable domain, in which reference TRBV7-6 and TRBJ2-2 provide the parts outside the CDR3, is GAGVSQSPRYKVTKRGQDVALRCDPISGHVSLYWYRQALGQGPEFLTYFNYEAQQDKSGLPNDRFSAERPEGSISTLTIQRTEQRDSAMYRCASSLRGSGRAGELFFGEGSRLTVL.

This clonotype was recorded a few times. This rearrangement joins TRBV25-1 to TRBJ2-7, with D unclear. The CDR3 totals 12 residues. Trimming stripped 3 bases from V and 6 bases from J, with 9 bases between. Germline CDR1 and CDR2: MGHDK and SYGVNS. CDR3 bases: TGTGCCAGCAGTGATGGGGTACGCGAGCAGTACTTC. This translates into CASSDGVREQYF.

CDR3 amino acids: CASSGLPGTGELFF. In DNA form, the CDR3 reads TGTGCCAGCAGTGGGCTCCCGGGGACCGGGGAGCTGTTTTTT. This chain connects TRBV2 to TRBJ2-2; the D gene is possibly TRBD2 (5 bases). The germline V gene has CDR1 SNHLY and CDR2 FYNNEI. Between the trimmed V and J ends, which lost 4 bases and 5 bases, there was a span of 11 bases. The CDR3 loop spans 14 amino acids.

The CDR3 DNA reads as TGTGCCAGCAGTGGGGGGGGGCAGGGAAGAGCGGACATTCAGTACTTC. It translates to CASSGGGQGRADIQYF. V gene TRBV9 combines with J gene TRBJ2-4; tentative D call: TRBD2 (7 bases). There are 16 residues in the CDR3. CDR1 SGDLS and CDR2 YYNGEE come from the germline V gene. The V and J ends lost 5 bases and 8 bases respectively, with 23 bases between them.